The source of this T cell receptor beta chain is a study of OX40 agonist ivuxolimab in advanced cancers. Overall study: Treatment of patients was with ivuxolimab, an agonistic anti-OX40 (CD134) antibody.

Blood sampling took place at baseline, cycle 4 day 1, and cycle 7 day 1. This CDR3 has 15 amino acids. V dropped 7 bases and J dropped 5; count of bases not matched to a gene: 12. The germline CDR1 and CDR2 sequences are LNHDA and SQIVND (reference sequence). Produced via immunoSEQ multiplex PCR; TCRdb's table is partial and in-frame only. This sample carries about 61,000 clones, approximately 77% of them seen once, and the ten largest clones take less than 0.6%. The sample was CD4+ or CD8+ T cells sorted from blood, taken in a trial of the OX40 agonist ivuxolimab. This receptor was obtained from an adult with an advanced solid tumor such as melanoma, head and neck, liver or kidney cancer. The chain employs TRBV19 and TRBJ1-1, with 8 bases that match TRBD1. As DNA, the CDR3 is TGTGCCAGTACCAAAAACCGGGACAGGTTTACTGAAGCTTTCTTT. Translated, it gives CASTKNRDRFTEAFF.